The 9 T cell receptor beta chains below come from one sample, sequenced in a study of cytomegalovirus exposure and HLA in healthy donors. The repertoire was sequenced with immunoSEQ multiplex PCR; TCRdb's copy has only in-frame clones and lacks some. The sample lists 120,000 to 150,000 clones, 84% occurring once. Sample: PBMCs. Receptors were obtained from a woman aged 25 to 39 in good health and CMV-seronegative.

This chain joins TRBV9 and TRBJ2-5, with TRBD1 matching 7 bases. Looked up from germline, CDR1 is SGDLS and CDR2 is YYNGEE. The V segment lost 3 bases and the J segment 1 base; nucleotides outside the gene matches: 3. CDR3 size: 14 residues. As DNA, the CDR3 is TGTGCCAGCAGCGCCGGGACAGCCCAAGAGACCCAGTACTTC. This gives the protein CASSAGTAQETQYF.

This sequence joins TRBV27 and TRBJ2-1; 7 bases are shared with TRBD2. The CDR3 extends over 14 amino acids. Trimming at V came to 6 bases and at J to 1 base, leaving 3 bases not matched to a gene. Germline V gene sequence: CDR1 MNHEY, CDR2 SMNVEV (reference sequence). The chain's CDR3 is CASSRRGSYNEQFF. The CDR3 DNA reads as TGTGCCAGCAGCAGGCGGGGGTCCTACAATGAGCAGTTCTTC.

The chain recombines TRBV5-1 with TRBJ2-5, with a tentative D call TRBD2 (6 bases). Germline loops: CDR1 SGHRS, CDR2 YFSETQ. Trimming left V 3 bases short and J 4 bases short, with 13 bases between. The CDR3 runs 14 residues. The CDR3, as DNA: TGCGCCAGCAGCTCGGCACTAGCAACAGAGACCCAGTACTTC. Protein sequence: CASSSALATETQYF.

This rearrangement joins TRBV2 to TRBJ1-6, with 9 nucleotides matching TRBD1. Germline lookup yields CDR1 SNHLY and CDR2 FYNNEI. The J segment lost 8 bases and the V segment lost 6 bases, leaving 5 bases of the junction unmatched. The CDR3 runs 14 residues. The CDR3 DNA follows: TGTGCCAGCAGGAGGGACAGGGATGATTCACCCCTCCACTTT. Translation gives CASRRDRDDSPLHF.

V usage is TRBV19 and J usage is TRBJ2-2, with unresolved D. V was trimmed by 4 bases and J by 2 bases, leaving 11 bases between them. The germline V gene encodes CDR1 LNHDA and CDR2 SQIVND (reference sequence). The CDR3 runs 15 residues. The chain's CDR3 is CASSKTAFNTGELFF. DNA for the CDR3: TGTGCCAGTAGTAAAACAGCATTCAACACCGGGGAGCTGTTTTTT.

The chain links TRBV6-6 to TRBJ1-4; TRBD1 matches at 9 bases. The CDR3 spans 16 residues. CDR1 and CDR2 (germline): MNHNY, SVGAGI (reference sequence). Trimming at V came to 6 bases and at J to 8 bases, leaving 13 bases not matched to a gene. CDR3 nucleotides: TGTGCCAGCAGGTCATCGCCGGGACAGGGTGAGGAAAAACTGTTTTTT. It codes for CASRSSPGQGEEKLFF.

CDR3 region: CASSQLTTGVTYEQYF. The CDR3 bases are TGTGCCAGCAGTCAATTAACGACAGGGGTGACCTACGAGCAGTACTTC. V gene TRBV27 combines with J gene TRBJ2-7; 8 bases are a match to TRBD1. This CDR3 contains 16 residues. Per the germline V gene, CDR1 is MNHEY and CDR2 is SMNVEV (reference sequence). The ends lost 5 bases at V and 2 bases at J; junction bases unmatched: 11.

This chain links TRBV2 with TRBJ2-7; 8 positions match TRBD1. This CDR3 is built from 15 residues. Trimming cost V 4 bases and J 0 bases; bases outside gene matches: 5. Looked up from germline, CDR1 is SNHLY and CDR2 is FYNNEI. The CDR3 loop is CASSGDRGLSYEQYF. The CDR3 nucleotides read TGTGCCAGCAGTGGTGACAGGGGCCTCTCCTACGAGCAGTACTTC.

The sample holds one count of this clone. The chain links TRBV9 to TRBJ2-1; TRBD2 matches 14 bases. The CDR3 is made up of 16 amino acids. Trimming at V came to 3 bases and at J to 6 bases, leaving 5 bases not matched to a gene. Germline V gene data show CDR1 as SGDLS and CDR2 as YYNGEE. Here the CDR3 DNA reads TGTGCCAGCAGCGCCTCCGGGACTAGCGGGGGCAATGAGCAGTTCTTC. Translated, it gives CASSASGTSGGNEQFF.